What follows is one T cell receptor (beta chain) and its context. Its antigen remains unknown. PCR amplification relied on 60 Vbeta primers (plus 13 Jbeta primers). Clones were read by immunoSEQ multiplex PCR, and TCRdb kept only the in-frame ones, dropping some. The sample lists 110,000 or so clones; approximately 74% were seen once. The germline CDR1 and CDR2 sequences are SGHRS and YFSETQ. There are 15 residues in the CDR3. Trimming took off 0 bases at V and 4 bases at J, with 12 bases between the two ends. This sample is drawn from a study of cytomegalovirus exposure and HLA in healthy donors. General study findings and limits: A later analysis found common viral pathogens apparently linked to several of the most significant clusters. An assumption of roughly uniform sequencing depth across donors underlay the presence/absence analyses.

The receptor's source is a woman aged 40 to 50 in good health and CMV-seropositive. The chain carries TRBV5-1 and TRBJ2-3; possibly TRBD1 for D (7 bases). Sequencing was performed on PBMCs. CDR3 protein: CASSLGQGGPDTQYF. The CDR3 DNA reads TGCGCCAGCAGCTTGGGACAGGGAGGCCCAGATACGCAGTATTTT.